These 13 T cell receptor beta chains were all obtained from the same sample, sequenced in a study of blood T cell repertoires in COVID-19. Sequencing used immunoSEQ multiplex PCR; TCRdb keeps in-frame clones, though not all of them. The table records about 200,000 clones, roughly four fifths of them present only once. What was sequenced was PBMCs or T cells enriched from blood (not recorded which). The receptors stem from a man aged 35 to 55 who had recovered from COVID-19.

The V call is TRBV11-3, the J call TRBJ1-1; D perhaps matches TRBD1 (6 bases). CDR3 length: 11 residues. V was pared by 4 bases and J by 8 bases, with 8 bases between. Germline CDR1 SGHNT, CDR2 YENEEA. For the CDR3, the DNA is TGTGCCAGCAGCTCGGACAGAGAAGCTTTCTTT. It encodes CASSSDREAFF.

This clone was detected once. Written as DNA, the CDR3 is TGCGCCAGCAGGCGGGCGGCTGCAGATACGCAGTATTTT. Translated: CASRRAAADTQYF. V usage is TRBV10-1 and J usage is TRBJ2-3; D is perhaps TRBD2 (5 bases). Deletions cut 6 bases from V and 4 bases from J, with 11 bases between. This CDR3 has 13 residues. The V gene's germline CDR1 is WNHNN and CDR2 SYGVQD (reference sequence).

The rearrangement joins TRBV11-2 to TRBJ1-1, with D perhaps TRBD1 (6 bases). V lost 5 bases and J 4 bases, leaving 11 bases between the germline ends. The length of the CDR3 is 13 residues. The germline CDR1 and CDR2 sequences are SGHAT and FQNNGV. Here the CDR3 DNA reads TGTGCCAGCAGCCAACAGGGAGCCACTGAAGCTTTCTTT. Translated, it gives CASSQQGATEAFF.

This chain connects TRBV13 to TRBJ2-3, with 7 positions matching TRBD2. Germline loops: CDR1 PRHDT, CDR2 FYEKMQ (reference sequence). After removal of 5 bases from V and 0 bases from J, the junction contained 11 bases not matched to a gene. CDR3 size: 17 residues. In DNA, the CDR3 is TGTGCCAGCAGCCGTTACCGGGGGGTCTCTAGCACAGATACGCAGTATTTT. Protein: CASSRYRGVSSTDTQYF.

V usage is TRBV5-1 and J usage is TRBJ1-2, with 7 bases matching TRBD1. Germline V gene sequence: CDR1 SGHRS, CDR2 YFSETQ. The junction had 11 bases not matched to a gene; V was cut back by 2 bases and J by 4 bases. The CDR3 spans 16 residues. The DNA of the CDR3 is TGCGCCAGCAGCTTCAACCCGGGACAGATCTCCTATGGCTACACCTTC. Amino acids: CASSFNPGQISYGYTF. The whole variable domain, filled in from reference TRBV5-1 and TRBJ1-2, reads KAGVTQTPRYLIKTRGQQVTLSCSPISGHRSVSWYQQTPGQGLQFLFEYFSETQRNKGNFPGRFSGRQFSNSRSEMNVSTLELGDSALYLCASSFNPGQISYGYTFGSGTRLTVV.

The chain recombines TRBV29-1 with TRBJ1-2; unclear D gene. Germline assignment: CDR1 SQVTM and CDR2 ANQGSEA. Trimming took off 5 bases at V and 0 bases at J, with 16 bases between the two ends. There are 15 residues in the CDR3. CDR3 loop: CSVSIPKPSNYGYTF. CDR3 bases: TGCAGCGTTAGCATCCCGAAACCCTCTAACTATGGCTACACCTTC.

The chain links TRBV18 to TRBJ1-1, with 10 nucleotides matching TRBD1. The V segment lost 2 bases and the J segment 5 bases; nucleotides outside the gene matches: 2. Per germline, CDR1 KGHSH and CDR2 LQKENI. The CDR3 extends over 14 amino acids. CDR3 protein: CASSPDRGLTEAFF. CDR3 nucleotides: TGTGCCAGCTCACCAGACAGGGGGCTGACTGAAGCTTTCTTT.

This clone came up once. This sequence joins TRBV7-8 and TRBJ2-7, with D possibly matching TRBD2 (7 bases). Trimming pared 7 bases from V and 0 bases from J, leaving 16 bases between. This CDR3 is 15 amino acids long. Germline CDR1 reads SGHVS; CDR2 reads FQNEAQ. CDR3 region: CASTLKGGSSYEQYF. The CDR3 bases are TGTGCCAGCACCCTCAAGGGGGGGAGCTCCTACGAGCAGTACTTC.

The genes are TRBV6-5 and TRBJ2-7, with 7 bases that match TRBD1. CDR1 and CDR2 (germline): MNHEY, SVGAGI. J lost 3 bases, V lost 5 bases, and 7 bases had no gene match. The CDR3 contains 14 residues. Here the CDR3 reads CASSRQGYFYEQYF. The CDR3 region has the DNA TGTGCCAGCAGTCGACAGGGTTACTTCTACGAGCAGTACTTC.

The chain combines TRBV7-8 with TRBJ2-2; the D is unclear. Germline V CDR1 and CDR2: SGHVS, FQNEAQ. CDR3 length: 14 amino acids. V shed 3 bases and J shed 6 bases, with 11 bases lying between them. CDR3 nucleotides: TGTGCCAGCAGCTTTCTCCAGGTTCCCGGGGAGCTGTTTTTT. Protein: CASSFLQVPGELFF.

The J gene is TRBJ2-5, the V gene TRBV7-8; 8 positions match TRBD1. The germline V gene has CDR1 SGHVS and CDR2 FQNEAQ. With 5 bases clipped from V and 4 bases from J, the junction kept 12 bases outside the gene matches. This CDR3 comprises 16 residues. The CDR3 sequence: CASSTAPGTGLETQYF. The CDR3 DNA is TGTGCCAGCAGCACAGCACCCGGGACAGGCTTAGAGACCCAGTACTTC.

The V and J genes are TRBV25-1 and TRBJ1-4, with TRBD1 as a possible D gene (5 bases). V lost 2 bases to trimming and J lost 4 bases, with 11 bases between them. The CDR3 extends over 15 amino acids. Germline V gene sequence: CDR1 MGHDK, CDR2 SYGVNS. CDR3: CASSEGGSGNEKLFF. In DNA, the CDR3 is TGTGCCAGCAGTGAAGGGGGGTCAGGTAATGAAAAACTGTTTTTT.

The V and J genes are TRBV24-1 and TRBJ1-2; TRBD1 matches 8 bases. The junction had 6 bases not matched to a gene; V was cut back by 6 bases and J by 7 bases. This CDR3 region has 13 residues. The germline V gene encodes CDR1 KGHDR and CDR2 SFDVKD. CDR3 bases: TGTGCCACCAGTCTAATGACAGGGGCTGGCTACACCTTC. It translates to CATSLMTGAGYTF.